This passage covers 25 T cell receptor beta chains from one sample sequenced in a study of CXCR3-negative and CXCR3-positive naive CD8 T cells. The libraries of TRB cDNA were constructed through 5' RACE using UMI labels. TCRdb re-called the 5' RACE reads and shows each CDR3 protein once, DNA omitted. This repertoire includes about 92,000 distinct CDR3 sequences. What was sequenced was naive CXCR3- CD8+ T cells from blood. Subset here: CD45RO-CCR7+CD27+CD95- naive CD8+ T cells lacking CXCR3 (TNR3-). These receptors were collected from a human donor in good health. Some clones in this sample may be carry-over from other donors' samples.

V is TRBV29-1 and J is TRBJ1-1; the TCRdb D gene call, TRBD1, has no DNA to confirm it. The CDR3 is made up of 12 amino acids. Per the germline V gene, CDR1 is SQVTM and CDR2 is ANQGSEA. This CDR3 reads CSVTGLDTEAFF.

CDR3 sequence: CASSAYQGLKNTGELFF. V gene TRBV7-3 combines with J gene TRBJ2-2; the TRBD1 assignment by TCRdb is unverifiable without DNA. This CDR3 comprises 17 residues. Germline-derived CDR1 and CDR2 are SGHTA and FQGTGA.

The chain is built from TRBV4-1 and TRBJ2-7; TCRdb indicates TRBD1, and absent DNA this call remains unverified. The CDR3 is made up of 16 amino acids. Germline CDR1 and CDR2: MGHRA and YSYEKL. The CDR3 here is CASSQDGRGSAYEQYF.

V usage is TRBV29-1 and J usage is TRBJ2-7; no DNA is available, so the TRBD1 call from TCRdb remains unchecked. Per germline, CDR1 SQVTM and CDR2 ANQGSEA. The CDR3 runs 14 residues. The chain's CDR3 is CSVEDLTGTYEQYF.

This chain joins TRBV20-1 and TRBJ2-5; TCRdb's D call of TRBD2 is untestable without DNA. CDR3 length: 14 residues. Per germline, CDR1 DFQATT and CDR2 SNEGSKA (reference sequence). The CDR3 loop reads CSAIILAGEMTQYF.

The gene calls are TRBV6-4 and TRBJ2-5; there is no DNA to check the TCRdb D call of TRBD2. The V gene's germline CDR1 is MRHNA and CDR2 SNTAGT. This CDR3 comprises 17 residues. The CDR3: CASSDPSQLAVQETQYF.

The gene calls are TRBV28 and TRBJ2-7; TCRdb's assignment of TRBD2 cannot be checked, as there is no DNA. Germline assignment: CDR1 MDHEN and CDR2 SYDVKM. The CDR3 sequence is 15 residues long. The CDR3 here is CATRDHKGLRYEQYF.

V usage is TRBV7-9 and J usage is TRBJ2-1; the TRBD2 assignment by TCRdb is unverifiable without DNA. This CDR3 region has 16 residues. Germline V CDR1 and CDR2: SEHNR, FQNEAQ (reference sequence). This chain's CDR3 is CASSFIVAGRPDEQFF.

This chain uses TRBV12-3 or TRBV12-4 with TRBJ1-5. CDR3 length equals 15 residues. CDR3 in amino acids: CASTGTAYSNQPQHF.

This chain joins TRBV7-9 and TRBJ1-3. CDR1 is SEHNR and CDR2 is FQNEAQ in the germline V gene (reference sequence). The CDR3 length is 16 residues. CDR3 residues: CASSFSPVDSGNTIYF.

The chain is built from TRBV29-1 and TRBJ1-2. The CDR3 contains 14 residues. Germline V gives CDR1 SQVTM, CDR2 ANQGSEA. The CDR3 loop reads CSVEDLQGYYGYTF.

This chain uses TRBV20-1 with TRBJ2-6; the TRBD1 assignment by TCRdb is unverifiable without DNA. Germline assignment: CDR1 DFQATT and CDR2 SNEGSKA (reference sequence). The CDR3 is 17 residues long. The CDR3 here is CSASGTWGISGANVLTF.

The chain uses TRBV5-1 and TRBJ1-4; TCRdb gives TRBD1 as the D gene, but with no DNA this cannot be confirmed. This CDR3 comprises 16 residues. Germline V gene data show CDR1 as SGHRS and CDR2 as YFSETQ. Here the CDR3 reads CASSFGTGGGNEKLFF.

V gene TRBV25-1 combines with J gene TRBJ1-2. Per germline, CDR1 MGHDK and CDR2 SYGVNS. This CDR3 spans 11 amino acids. The CDR3 reads CASSAGNGYTF.

This chain joins TRBV12-3 or TRBV12-4 and TRBJ2-2. The CDR3 consists of 12 residues. Here the CDR3 reads CASTIIQGELFF.

The chain uses TRBV10-3 and TRBJ2-6; the D call of TRBD1 rests on TCRdb alone, since no DNA is present to check it. This CDR3 is 15 amino acids long. CDR1 is ENHRY and CDR2 is SYGVKD in the germline V gene. The CDR3: CAISAGESGANVLTF.

The chain uses TRBV29-1 and TRBJ2-1; lacking DNA, the TRBD1 call made by TCRdb goes unchecked. The CDR3 is 13 residues long. Germline V gene sequence: CDR1 SQVTM, CDR2 ANQGSEA. The CDR3 loop reads CSVLGTGGLEQFF.

V and J are TRBV29-1 and TRBJ1-2; the D call of TRBD1 rests on TCRdb alone, since no DNA is present to check it. CDR3 length: 13 residues. CDR1 and CDR2 from the germline V gene are SQVTM and ANQGSEA. The CDR3 sequence: CSAYSGTLSGYTF.

The chain joins TRBV20-1 to TRBJ2-2. CDR1 and CDR2 from the germline V gene are DFQATT and SNEGSKA (reference sequence). This CDR3 spans 13 amino acids. The CDR3 protein is CSARDKDTGELFF.

V usage is TRBV29-1 and J usage is TRBJ1-6; TCRdb gives TRBD1 as the D gene, but with no DNA this cannot be confirmed. The CDR3 spans 13 residues. CDR1 is SQVTM and CDR2 is ANQGSEA in the germline V gene. The CDR3 here is CSAWTGDNSPLHF.

The chain is built from TRBV7-2 and TRBJ2-3; TCRdb lists TRBD2, though no DNA is available to test this call. CDR3 length: 17 residues. Germline lookup yields CDR1 SGHTA and CDR2 FQGNSA. The CDR3 sequence is CASSPFAGGRGTDTQYF.

The chain has TRBV29-1 and TRBJ2-7; TCRdb designates TRBD1, a call that cannot be tested without DNA. CDR1 and CDR2 (germline): SQVTM, ANQGSEA. CDR3 length: 13 residues. CDR3 protein: CSVVTGRRYEQYF.

The chain recombines TRBV6-6 with TRBJ2-5. The CDR3 consists of 14 residues. Germline loops: CDR1 MNHNY, CDR2 SVGAGI (reference sequence). CDR3 loop: CASSYTDIQETQYF.

This sequence joins TRBV7-9 and TRBJ2-3. This CDR3 contains 12 residues. Germline lookup yields CDR1 SEHNR and CDR2 FQNEAQ (reference sequence). The CDR3 is CASSPQVFKQYF.

The chain links TRBV12-3 or TRBV12-4 to TRBJ1-2. The CDR3 covers 15 residues. This chain's CDR3 is CASSLDGLSNYGYTF.